This T cell receptor beta chain came from a study of breast tumors, draining lymph nodes, adjacent tissues. Breast cancer patients provided tissue from their axillary draining lymph nodes. Germline values: CDR1 KGHSH, CDR2 LQKENI. The V gene lost 6 bases and the J gene lost 1 base, with 9 bases spanning the gap. The CDR3 is 13 amino acids. There are many counts of this clonotype. In TCRdb, the multiplex PCR reads were re-called with MiXCR into one record per CDR3 protein. The profile covers hundreds of thousands of distinct CDR3 sequences, with roughly 32% appearing a single time and just over 1.4% taken by the ten largest.

The V call is TRBV18, the J call TRBJ2-5; a possible D gene is TRBD1 (5 bases). This TCR was recovered from a female donor with breast cancer. Some clones in this sample may be carry-over from other donors' samples. Sequenced sample: axillary lymph node tissue. CDR3 in DNA: TGTGCCAGCTCGATGGGGCTCCAAGAGACCCAGTACTTC. Translation gives CASSMGLQETQYF.